The rows below give T cell receptor beta chains drawn from one sample of a study of beta chain features in type 1 diabetes. Here immunoSEQ multiplex PCR was the method, and the copy in TCRdb shows in-frame clones only, minus some. The repertoire holds some 280,000 clones, with roughly an eighth as singletons. The sequencing input was naive CD4+ T cells from blood. All receptors derive from a man aged 25-40 years with type 1 diabetes. Each CDR3 is given with its conserved first and last residue. The order of the fields is clone size, V gene, J gene, CDR3 length, D gene, CDR3 protein, CDR3 DNA. A D gene is named only where the DNA matches it firmly. Size is stated for part of the rows, as once, few or many counts, or as a class when the clone is expanded.

abundance: few; v_gene: TRBV10-3; j_gene: TRBJ2-6; len: 15; d_gene: .; CDR3aa: CAISSQISGANVLTF; CDR3nt: TGTGCCATCAGTTCACAGATCTCTGGGGCCAACGTCCTGACTTTC
abundance: .; v_gene: TRBV30; j_gene: TRBJ2-1; len: 17; d_gene: TRBD2; CDR3aa: CAWSLTISSGSYNEQFF; CDR3nt: TGTGCCTGGAGTCTCACCATATCTAGCGGGAGTTACAATGAGCAGTTCTTC
abundance: few; v_gene: TRBV6-1; j_gene: TRBJ2-7; len: 13; d_gene: .; CDR3aa: CASRLGLSYEQYF; CDR3nt: TGTGCCAGCAGATTGGGACTGTCCTACGAGCAGTACTTC
abundance: .; v_gene: TRBV14; j_gene: TRBJ2-5; len: 12; d_gene: .; CDR3aa: CASSQGGGTQYF; CDR3nt: TGTGCCAGCAGCCAAGGGGGAGGGACCCAGTACTTC
abundance: .; v_gene: TRBV28; j_gene: TRBJ2-7; len: 14; d_gene: TRBD2; CDR3aa: CASSSTGGSYEQYF; CDR3nt: TGTGCCAGCAGCTCGACGGGGGGGTCCTACGAGCAGTACTTC
abundance: .; v_gene: TRBV7-8; j_gene: TRBJ2-7; len: 15; d_gene: TRBD1; CDR3aa: CASSLGTRGHYEQYF; CDR3nt: TGTGCCAGCAGCTTAGGAACCAGGGGGCACTACGAGCAGTACTTC
abundance: .; v_gene: TRBV5-1; j_gene: TRBJ2-1; len: 16; d_gene: TRBD2; CDR3aa: CASSRERLAGYNEQFF; CDR3nt: TGCGCCAGCAGCCGAGAGCGACTAGCAGGATACAATGAGCAGTTCTTC
abundance: .; v_gene: TRBV30; j_gene: TRBJ1-2; len: 17; d_gene: .; CDR3aa: CAWRNYVFGLGGDGYTF; CDR3nt: TGTGCCTGGAGAAATTACGTTTTTGGCTTGGGGGGGGATGGCTACACCTTC
abundance: few; v_gene: TRBV19; j_gene: TRBJ2-1; len: 14; d_gene: TRBD1; CDR3aa: CASSNPHRGDEQFF; CDR3nt: TGTGCCAGTAGCAATCCACACAGGGGGGATGAGCAGTTCTTC
abundance: few; v_gene: TRBV11-2; j_gene: TRBJ2-3; len: 16; d_gene: .; CDR3aa: CASSLDYVISTDTQYF; CDR3nt: TGTGCCAGCAGCTTAGACTACGTAATAAGCACAGATACGCAGTATTTT
abundance: few; v_gene: TRBV28; j_gene: TRBJ2-1; len: 14; d_gene: TRBD2; CDR3aa: CASTLAGGYNEQFF; CDR3nt: TGTGCCAGCACCCTAGCGGGAGGCTACAATGAGCAGTTCTTC
abundance: .; v_gene: TRBV10-2; j_gene: TRBJ2-7; len: 18; d_gene: TRBD2; CDR3aa: CASTGGSGITMSSYEQYF; CDR3nt: TGCGCCAGCACTGGGGGTAGCGGGATAACTATGAGCTCCTACGAGCAGTACTTC
abundance: .; v_gene: TRBV5-1; j_gene: TRBJ1-2; len: 15; d_gene: .; CDR3aa: CASRSPGHTSYGYTF; CDR3nt: TGCGCCAGCAGGTCACCGGGACACACGTCCTATGGCTACACCTTC
abundance: .; v_gene: TRBV2; j_gene: TRBJ2-1; len: 16; d_gene: TRBD2; CDR3aa: CASRGLSGVSYNEQFF; CDR3nt: TGTGCCAGCAGGGGCCTTAGCGGGGTCTCCTACAATGAGCAGTTCTTC
abundance: few; v_gene: TRBV5-1; j_gene: TRBJ2-7; len: 14; d_gene: .; CDR3aa: CASRRGTTAPEQYF; CDR3nt: TGCGCCAGCAGGAGGGGGACGACTGCCCCAGAGCAGTACTTC
abundance: .; v_gene: TRBV6-4; j_gene: TRBJ2-1; len: 17; d_gene: TRBD1; CDR3aa: CASSQYPAGGPYNEQFF; CDR3nt: TGTGCCAGCAGTCAATACCCGGCAGGGGGCCCCTACAATGAGCAGTTCTTC
abundance: few; v_gene: TRBV5-1; j_gene: TRBJ2-6; len: 16; d_gene: .; CDR3aa: CASSRDWRAGANVLTF; CDR3nt: TGCGCCAGCAGCCGCGATTGGAGGGCCGGGGCCAACGTCCTGACTTTC
abundance: .; v_gene: TRBV28; j_gene: TRBJ2-5; len: 13; d_gene: .; CDR3aa: CASSSGLRETQYF; CDR3nt: TGTGCCAGCAGTTCGGGACTTAGGGAGACCCAGTACTTC
abundance: few; v_gene: TRBV28; j_gene: TRBJ2-7; len: 15; d_gene: .; CDR3aa: CASSLPEGGRNEQYF; CDR3nt: TGTGCCAGCAGTTTACCCGAGGGGGGGAGGAACGAGCAGTACTTC
abundance: .; v_gene: TRBV5-1; j_gene: TRBJ2-1; len: 16; d_gene: TRBD2; CDR3aa: CASSLGLAGDGREQFF; CDR3nt: TGCGCCAGCAGCTTGGGACTAGCGGGAGATGGGCGGGAGCAGTTCTTC
abundance: few; v_gene: TRBV19; j_gene: TRBJ2-1; len: 14; d_gene: .; CDR3aa: CASSRQPTIGEQFF; CDR3nt: TGTGCCAGTAGTAGACAGCCCACGATAGGTGAGCAGTTCTTC
abundance: few; v_gene: TRBV18; j_gene: TRBJ2-7; len: 14; d_gene: TRBD1; CDR3aa: CASSPGQEVYEQYF; CDR3nt: TGTGCCAGCTCACCGGGACAGGAGGTGTACGAGCAGTACTTC
abundance: .; v_gene: TRBV10-3; j_gene: TRBJ2-7; len: 15; d_gene: TRBD2; CDR3aa: CAISEGTSGSYEQYF; CDR3nt: TGTGCCATCAGTGAGGGGACTAGCGGGAGTTACGAGCAGTACTTC
abundance: .; v_gene: TRBV9; j_gene: TRBJ2-1; len: 12; d_gene: .; CDR3aa: CASSGEGVEQFF; CDR3nt: TGTGCCAGCAGCGGAGAAGGGGTCGAGCAGTTCTTC